This T cell receptor (beta chain) comes out of a study of early T cells in non-severe SARS-CoV-2 infection. General study findings and limits: Lookups in VDJdb leaned toward anti-spike CD8 responses and missed private and CD4 specificities.

Unique molecular identifiers (one per individual cDNA molecule) were attached. TCRdb reprocessed the 5' RACE reads via MiXCR and lists one record per CDR3 protein. The sample contains about 64,000 distinct CDR3 sequences, 13% of which appear only once. The CDR3 is 13 residues long. Germline assignment: CDR1 ENHRY and CDR2 SYGVKD. Between the trimmed V and J ends, which lost 4 bases and 5 bases, there was a span of 11 bases. This clonotype was picked up many times. Its antigen is not identified. The specimen sequenced was whole blood. This chain connects TRBV10-3 to TRBJ2-5; D uncertain. The origin of this receptor is an adult who was a healthcare worker with PCR-confirmed SARS-CoV-2 infection or an uninfected control (not recorded which). The CDR3 sequence is CAISVAGPETQYF. The CDR3 nucleotides are TGTGCCATCAGTGTAGCTGGTCCGGAGACCCAGTACTTC.